The present TCR beta chain was sequenced within a study of T cell repertoires in cytomegalovirus infection. Regarding the study as a whole: Accumulated public TCR beta family frequency recognized individuals carrying CMV together with the relevant HLA.

TCRdb re-called the reads with MiXCR, one entry per CDR3 protein. The sample lists around 450,000 distinct CDR3 sequences, approximately 31% occurring once. For this clonotype: Antigen unknown.

The J segment lost 3 bases and the V segment lost 4 bases, leaving 6 bases of the junction unmatched. The CDR3 runs 15 residues. Germline V gene sequence: CDR1 SGHNT, CDR2 YENEEA. Sequencing was carried out using PBMCs. This sequence was found in a human donor in good health (CMV status not recorded). Some clones in this sample may be carry-over from other donors' samples. The chain links TRBV11-3 to TRBJ2-3; 8 bases map to TRBD2. CDR3 nucleotide sequence: TGTGCCAGCAGCTCCGGGGGGGGGCCAACAGATACGCAGTATTTT. This gives the protein CASSSGGGPTDTQYF.